The 11 T cell receptor beta chains reported below all come from one sample, sequenced in a study of chemoradiotherapy in HPV16-positive cancers. TCRdb's copy holds only in-frame clones and misses some; the assay was immunoSEQ multiplex PCR. The sample contains about 12,000 clones, approximately 89% of which appear only once. The sequencing here drew on blood, taken from a patient who underwent chemoradiotherapy. These receptors originate from a human donor with HPV-associated anogenital cancer.

The sample holds one count of this clone. V usage is TRBV5-5 and J usage is TRBJ1-2, with 7 bases lining up with TRBD1. The CDR3 spans 16 residues. V shed 2 bases, J shed 7 bases, and the junction held 14 bases outside the gene matches. Germline CDR1 and CDR2: SGHKS and YYEKEE (reference sequence). CDR3 residues: CASSFGTIRGRGGYTF. CDR3 in DNA: TGTGCCAGCAGCTTTGGAACAATAAGGGGGCGCGGTGGCTACACCTTC.

This sequence joins TRBV9 and TRBJ2-3; D ambiguous. This CDR3 has 12 amino acids. V was cut by 7 bases and J by 4 bases, with 10 bases left in between. Germline V gives CDR1 SGDLS, CDR2 YYNGEE. The CDR3 DNA reads TGTGCCAGCTCATTCGGCCCAGATACGCAGTATTTT. It is translated as CASSFGPDTQYF. Full variable domain (remainder filled in from reference TRBV9 and TRBJ2-3): DSGVTQTPKHLITATGQRVTLRCSPRSGDLSVYWYQQSLDQGLQFLIQYYNGEERAKGNILERFSAQQFPDLHSELNLSSLELGDSALYFCASSFGPDTQYFGPGTRLTVL.

The chain combines TRBV19 with TRBJ2-2; TRBD1 agrees at 8 bases. The CDR3 consists of 15 residues. CDR1 and CDR2 (germline): LNHDA, SQIVND (reference sequence). Trimming took 3 bases from V and 3 from J; bases not matched to a gene: 3. This chain's CDR3 is CASSMGQDYTGELFF. The CDR3 DNA reads TGTGCCAGTAGTATGGGACAGGACTACACCGGGGAGCTGTTTTTT.

In its sample, this clone is medium-sized. The chain recombines TRBV6-4 with TRBJ2-1; 7 bases are a match to TRBD2. The CDR3 extends over 15 amino acids. The ends lost 3 bases at V and 7 bases at J; junction bases unmatched: 9. Germline V gives CDR1 MRHNA, CDR2 SNTAGT. The chain's CDR3 is CASSEEAGWPNEQFF. CDR3 in DNA: TGTGCCAGCAGTGAGGAAGCGGGATGGCCAAATGAGCAGTTCTTC.

The V gene is TRBV7-8, the J gene TRBJ2-1; no clear D. This CDR3 is built from 15 residues. The ends were cut back, 5 bases at V and 3 bases at J, with 14 bases in the middle. Germline CDR1 reads SGHVS; CDR2 reads FQNEAQ. CDR3 region: CASSPRLIYYNEQFF. The DNA for the CDR3 is TGTGCCAGCAGCCCCCGACTTATTTACTACAATGAGCAGTTCTTC.

There are a few counts of this clone. This chain uses TRBV6-6 with TRBJ2-6; 7 positions agree with TRBD1. Germline V gene data show CDR1 as MNHNY and CDR2 as SVGAGI (reference sequence). Trimming at V came to 2 bases and at J to 4 bases, leaving 5 bases not matched to a gene. This CDR3 region has 16 residues. The chain's CDR3 is CASSYTDRAGANVLTF. CDR3 DNA sequence: TGTGCCAGCAGTTACACCGACAGGGCCGGGGCCAACGTCCTGACTTTC.

This chain links TRBV4-1 with TRBJ2-3, with 8 bases aligning to TRBD2. The CDR3 extends over 16 amino acids. The germline V gene has CDR1 MGHRA and CDR2 YSYEKL. The V and J ends lost 6 bases and 0 bases, in that order; junction bases with no gene match: 8. In DNA, the CDR3 is TGCGCCAGCAGGAGGACTTCTAGCGGGAGCACAGATACGCAGTATTTT. Protein: CASRRTSSGSTDTQYF.

V and J are TRBV2 and TRBJ2-7; D remains ambiguous. Trimming removed 2 bases at V and 6 bases at J, with 11 bases between. Germline loops: CDR1 SNHLY, CDR2 FYNNEI. The CDR3 loop spans 13 amino acids. The CDR3 region is CASSERIWGEQYF. Written as DNA, the CDR3 is TGTGCCAGCAGTGAACGTATTTGGGGCGAGCAGTACTTC.

The rearrangement links TRBV29-1 to TRBJ2-5; TRBD1 matches 7 bases. V dropped 7 bases and J dropped 3; count of bases not matched to a gene: 8. The CDR3 covers 13 residues. Per germline, CDR1 SQVTM and CDR2 ANQGSEA. The CDR3 region is CSAAGTDKETQYF. CDR3 nucleotide sequence: TGCAGCGCAGCCGGGACAGATAAAGAGACCCAGTACTTC.

The V call is TRBV15, the J call TRBJ2-1, with D maybe TRBD2 (6 bases). Trimming cost V 2 bases and J 2 bases, with 10 bases left between them. The CDR3 has 15 amino acids. The germline gives CDR1 LNHNV, CDR2 YYDKDF (reference sequence). As DNA, the CDR3 is TGTGCCACCAGCAGAAATACGGGAGCCTACAATGAGCAGTTCTTC. It translates to CATSRNTGAYNEQFF.

J is TRBJ2-5 and V is TRBV11-2, with D maybe TRBD2 (6 bases). CDR1 and CDR2 (germline): SGHAT, FQNNGV. The length of the CDR3 is 13 residues. Trimming took off 6 bases at V and 7 bases at J, with 15 bases between the two ends. DNA of the CDR3: TGTGCCAGCAGTCCCACATTGGGGGGGACCCAGTACTTC. Translating it yields CASSPTLGGTQYF.